A single T cell receptor beta chain is shown here with its context. These data come from a study of blood T cell repertoires in COVID-19. Study-wide context: Whether acute or convalescent, the COVID-19 samples came from the United States, Italy and Spain. In each case, the material was cDNA or gDNA derived from T cells, B-cell-depleted T cells, or PBMCs.

Original analysis: Amplification from reference gene primers served as the basis for estimated nucleated cell counts. Sequenced by immunoSEQ multiplex PCR; TCRdb stores in-frame clones only, minus some. Clonal size and the V and J genes are those of that table, whereas D and trimming came from the DNA. This table holds around 260,000 clones, over 75% found once. Specimen: peripheral blood. The source of this sequence is a woman between 50 and 59 years old with acute or convalescent COVID-19.

The CDR3 DNA reads TGTGCCAGCAGCTGGACAGGGGGCTTTAACACTGAAGCTTTCTTT. It translates to CASSWTGGFNTEAFF. V and J are TRBV6-6 and TRBJ1-1; 11 positions match TRBD1. The length of the CDR3 is 15 residues. The V gene end was trimmed by 6 bases and the J gene end by 2 bases; junction bases not matched to a gene: 5. CDR1 and CDR2 (germline): MNHNY, SVGAGI (reference sequence).